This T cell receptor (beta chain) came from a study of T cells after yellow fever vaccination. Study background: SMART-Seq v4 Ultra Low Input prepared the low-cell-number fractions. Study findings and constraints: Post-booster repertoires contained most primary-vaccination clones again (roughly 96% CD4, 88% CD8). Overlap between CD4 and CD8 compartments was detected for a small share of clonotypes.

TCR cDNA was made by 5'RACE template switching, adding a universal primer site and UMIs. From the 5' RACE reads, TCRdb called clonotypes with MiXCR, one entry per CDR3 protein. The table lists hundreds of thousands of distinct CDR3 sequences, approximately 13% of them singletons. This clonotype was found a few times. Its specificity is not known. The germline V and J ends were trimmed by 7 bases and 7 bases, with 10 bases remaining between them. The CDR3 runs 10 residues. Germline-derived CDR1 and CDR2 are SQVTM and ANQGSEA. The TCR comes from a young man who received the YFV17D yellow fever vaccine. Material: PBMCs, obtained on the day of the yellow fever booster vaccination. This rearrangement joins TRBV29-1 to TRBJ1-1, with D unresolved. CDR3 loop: CSAGGDEAFF. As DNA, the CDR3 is TGCAGCGCGGGAGGAGATGAAGCTTTCTTT.